What follows are 23 T cell receptor beta chains derived from one specimen sequenced in a study of human T cells and chemical hapten exposure. TCRdb reprocessed the RACE reads with MiXCR, giving one entry per CDR3 protein. The table lists approximately 350,000 distinct CDR3 sequences, 6% to 8.5% of them singletons. The time point denotes: patch test 1, 2 weeks after DPC sensitization. Described treatment: therapeutic diphenylcyclopropenone sensitization with weekly scalp DPC. Material: whole blood, obtained in connection with sensitization to the hapten diphenylcyclopropenone (DPC). The receptors derive from a young woman with alopecia areata. Some clones in this sample may be carry-over from other donors' samples.

A few counts support this clonotype. The chain couples TRBV13 to TRBJ2-3; D could derive from TRBD1 or TRBD2 (6 bases each). V was shortened by 1 base and J by 2 bases, with 10 bases between the two germline ends. The CDR3 has 15 residues. CDR1 and CDR2 from the germline V gene are PRHDT and FYEKMQ (reference sequence). CDR3 DNA: TGTGCCAGCAGCTTAGCGGGGGCCCTCACAGATACGCAGTATTTT. It codes for CASSLAGALTDTQYF.

The table lists this clonotype with many counts. This chain links TRBV5-1 with TRBJ2-3; TRBD2 might be the D (7 bases). The CDR3 has 16 amino acids. CDR1 is SGHRS, CDR2 YFSETQ, per germline. Trimming took 4 bases from V and 5 from J, leaving 20 bases between them. CDR3 sequence reads: CASSPPQGRGGDTQYF. The CDR3 DNA reads TGCGCCAGCAGCCCCCCCCAGGGGAGGGGGGGAGATACGCAGTATTTT.

This clonotype has a count of ten or more. The rearrangement links TRBV10-3 to TRBJ2-2; D possibly corresponds to TRBD1 (6 bases). The CDR3 loop spans 14 amino acids. Germline V gene lookup returns CDR1 ENHRY and CDR2 SYGVKD. Trimming took 9 bases from V and 1 from J, leaving 12 bases between them. In DNA, the CDR3 is TGTGCCATGGGGGACATAGTGAACACCGGGGAGCTGTTTTTT. As protein: CAMGDIVNTGELFF.

The genes are TRBV20-1 and TRBJ1-1; D is possibly TRBD1 (5 bases). Germline assignment: CDR1 DFQATT and CDR2 SNEGSKA (reference sequence). The ends were cut back, 0 bases at V and 7 bases at J, with 18 bases in the middle. CDR3 size: 15 residues. The CDR3 sequence is CSARDRGVGQIEAFF. DNA for the CDR3: TGCAGTGCTAGAGATCGGGGGGTAGGACAAATTGAAGCTTTCTTT.

In its sample, this clonotype was seen many times. The chain is built from TRBV4-2 and TRBJ2-2; D remains ambiguous. With 0 bases removed from V and 8 bases from J, the gap between germline ends came to 16 bases. The CDR3 spans 16 residues. From germline, CDR1 is LGHNA and CDR2 YNFKEQ. CDR3 DNA sequence: TGTGCCAGCAGCCAAGAAGGAAACCTGAGAGCGGGGGAGCTGTTTTTT. Its translation is CASSQEGNLRAGELFF.

A few counts support this clonotype. This sequence joins TRBV7-9 and TRBJ1-2, with D possibly TRBD1 on 6 matching bases. There are 19 residues in the CDR3. Trimming removed 4 bases at V and 3 bases at J, with 27 bases between. Germline CDR1 and CDR2: SEHNR and FQNEAQ (reference sequence). CDR3 bases: TGTGCCAGCAGCTCCCGGTTTCTCGGGGACAAGGCTAGGGACTATGGCTACACCTTC. Its translation is CASSSRFLGDKARDYGYTF.

This clonotype was seen repeatedly, ten times or more. The CDR3 here is CASSEASSGSGREQYF. The CDR3 DNA is TGTGCCAGCAGTGAAGCTTCTAGCGGATCCGGAAGGGAGCAGTACTTC. This sequence joins TRBV6-1 and TRBJ2-7; 7 bases align to TRBD2. The CDR3 length is 16 residues. The germline V gene has CDR1 MNHNS and CDR2 SASEGT. V was pared by 0 bases and J by 7 bases, with 12 bases of the junction left unmatched.

This clonotype has more than one count but fewer than ten. This chain uses TRBV4-2 with TRBJ1-1, with a possible D match to TRBD1 (6 bases). The CDR3 contains 15 residues. Germline V lookup: CDR1 LGHNA, CDR2 YNFKEQ. Trimming shortened V by 3 bases and J by 5 bases, and 16 bases separated the two germline ends. In DNA, the CDR3 is TGTGCCAGCAGCCACGGCAGGGGAGGGAGAACTGAAGCTTTCTTT. Translation: CASSHGRGGRTEAFF.

This clonotype was seen only a few times. The J gene is TRBJ2-6, the V gene TRBV12-3 or TRBV12-4; D unclear. The CDR3 runs 16 residues. V lost 3 bases and J lost 0, with 9 bases in between. CDR3 nucleotide sequence: TGTGCCAGCAGTTTCAAAAGGGCCTCTGGGGCCAACGTCCTGACTTTC. It specifies CASSFKRASGANVLTF.

This chain links TRBV20-1 with TRBJ1-2, with D hard to call. CDR3 size: 12 residues. Germline CDR1 and CDR2: DFQATT and SNEGSKA (reference sequence). V lost 1 base, J lost 3 bases, and 6 bases lay in between. The CDR3 DNA follows: TGCAGTGCTAGAGCAGACCACTATGGCTACACCTTC. As protein: CSARADHYGYTF.

The chain links TRBV11-3 to TRBJ2-3; TRBD2 might be the D (5 bases). This CDR3 contains 13 residues. The V end lost 9 bases, the J end lost 1 base, and 11 bases lay between the germline ends. Germline values: CDR1 SGHNT, CDR2 YENEEA. The CDR3 reads CASSEVGTDTQYF. DNA for the CDR3: TGTGCCAGTAGCGAGGTGGGCACAGATACGCAGTATTTT. Filled out from reference TRBV11-3 and TRBJ2-3, the complete variable domain reads EAGVVQSPRYKIIEKKQPVAFWCNPISGHNTLYWYLQNLGQGPELLIRYENEEAVDDSQLPKDRFSAERLKGVDSTLKIQPAELGDSAVYLCASSEVGTDTQYFGPGTRLTVL.

This clonotype was observed at least ten times. This rearrangement joins TRBV12-3 or TRBV12-4 to TRBJ1-1, with a tentative D call TRBD1 (6 bases). This CDR3 comprises 14 residues. The V gene lost 4 bases and the J gene lost 7 bases, with 16 bases spanning the gap. The CDR3 sequence is CASSSRQARNEAFF. The CDR3 DNA sequence: TGTGCCAGCAGTTCGCGACAGGCACGGAATGAAGCTTTCTTT.

This sequence joins TRBV18 and TRBJ2-5, with D possibly TRBD1 on 6 matching bases. V lost 5 bases and J 2 bases, leaving 9 bases between the germline ends. The CDR3 has 13 amino acids. Germline CDR1 KGHSH, CDR2 LQKENI. The CDR3 here is CASSRTAQETQYF. The DNA of the CDR3 is TGTGCCAGCTCAAGGACAGCGCAAGAGACCCAGTACTTC.

There are many counts of this clonotype. The chain recombines TRBV4-3 with TRBJ2-1, with TRBD2 as a possible D gene (6 bases). This CDR3 is 17 amino acids long. Trimming took off 0 bases at V and 4 bases at J, with 16 bases between the two ends. The germline V gene has CDR1 LGHNA and CDR2 YSLEER. CDR3 nucleotide sequence: TGCGCCAGCAGCCAAGATCCCGCGGGGACGGCTTACAATGAGCAGTTCTTC. Amino acids: CASSQDPAGTAYNEQFF.

The DNA of the CDR3 is TGCAGTGCTAGGGGCCCCCGGACTAGGACTAGCGGGGCCGAGACCCAGTACTTC. Protein product: CSARGPRTRTSGAETQYF. The chain carries TRBV20-1 and TRBJ2-5; 12 nucleotides agree with TRBD2. CDR3 length equals 18 residues. Trimming removed 3 bases from V and 5 bases from J; junction bases left unmatched: 16. Germline V gene sequence: CDR1 DFQATT, CDR2 SNEGSKA (reference sequence).

The J gene is TRBJ2-3, the V gene TRBV24-1; D call uncertain. V was clipped by 5 bases and J by 5 bases, with 16 bases between them. This CDR3 comprises 15 residues. CDR1 KGHDR and CDR2 SFDVKD come from the germline V gene. The CDR3 reads CATSGNPPSLDTQYF. The CDR3 bases are TGTGCCACCAGTGGAAATCCTCCGAGTTTAGATACGCAGTATTTT.

This clonotype was recorded at least ten times. The V call is TRBV3-1, the J call TRBJ2-1; 11 bases are shared with TRBD2. CDR1 LGHDT and CDR2 YNNKEL come from the germline V gene (reference sequence). The CDR3 is 16 amino acids. J gave up 8 bases and V 1 base, and 7 bases lay outside the gene matches. The CDR3 protein is CASSQGLAGGLDEQFF. CDR3 sequence (DNA): TGTGCCAGCAGCCAAGGCTTAGCGGGGGGGCTCGATGAGCAGTTCTTC.

V and J are TRBV18 and TRBJ1-4, with D unclear. This CDR3 comprises 13 residues. Trimming pared 8 bases from V and 7 bases from J, leaving 14 bases between. CDR1 and CDR2 (germline): KGHSH, LQKENI. CDR3 residues: CASLLGFGEKLFF. The CDR3 nucleotides are TGTGCCAGCCTTCTCGGGTTCGGTGAAAAACTGTTTTTT.

J is TRBJ2-3 and V is TRBV4-3; D perhaps matches TRBD2 (6 bases). Germline CDR1 and CDR2: LGHNA and YSLEER. This CDR3 is 16 amino acids long. V lost 1 base and J 9 bases, leaving 20 bases between the germline ends. The CDR3 spells CASSQAYGGAPGTQYF. CDR3 sequence (DNA): TGCGCCAGCAGCCAAGCCTACGGCGGGGCCCCCGGGACGCAGTATTTT.

There are many counts of this clonotype. The chain couples TRBV21-1 to TRBJ1-1. TRBV21-1 is reported as a pseudogene. The CDR3 covers 21 residues. CDR3 DNA sequence: TGTGCCAGCAGCAAAAAAACCACCCGCGGCCGGACTAAAGCCATGAACACTGAAGCTTTCTTT. Its protein is CASSKKTTRGRTKAMNTEAFF.

V is TRBV12-3 or TRBV12-4 and J is TRBJ2-3; 9 bases agree with TRBD1. This CDR3 has 16 residues. With 3 bases clipped from V and 4 bases from J, the junction kept 8 bases outside the gene matches. CDR3 DNA: TGTGCCAGCAGTTTTTGGACAGGGGAAGGGGCAGATACGCAGTATTTT. Protein product: CASSFWTGEGADTQYF.

The count of this clonotype is one. V gene TRBV27 combines with J gene TRBJ1-5; D remains ambiguous. This CDR3 spans 13 amino acids. The ends were cut back, 6 bases at V and 9 bases at J, with 15 bases in the middle. Germline CDR1 is MNHEY and CDR2 is SMNVEV (reference sequence). The CDR3 protein is CASSSREGSPQHF. Here the CDR3 DNA reads TGTGCCAGCAGCTCCCGGGAGGGCTCGCCCCAGCATTTT.

In this sample, this clonotype turned up many times. This chain links TRBV5-1 with TRBJ2-5; D might be TRBD1 (5 bases). The CDR3 totals 16 residues. The germline V gene has CDR1 SGHRS and CDR2 YFSETQ. V lost 1 base to trimming and J lost 4 bases, with 17 bases between them. CDR3 sequence: CASSLSPLGRGETQYF. CDR3 DNA sequence: TGCGCCAGCAGCTTGTCGCCCCTCGGAAGGGGAGAGACCCAGTACTTC.